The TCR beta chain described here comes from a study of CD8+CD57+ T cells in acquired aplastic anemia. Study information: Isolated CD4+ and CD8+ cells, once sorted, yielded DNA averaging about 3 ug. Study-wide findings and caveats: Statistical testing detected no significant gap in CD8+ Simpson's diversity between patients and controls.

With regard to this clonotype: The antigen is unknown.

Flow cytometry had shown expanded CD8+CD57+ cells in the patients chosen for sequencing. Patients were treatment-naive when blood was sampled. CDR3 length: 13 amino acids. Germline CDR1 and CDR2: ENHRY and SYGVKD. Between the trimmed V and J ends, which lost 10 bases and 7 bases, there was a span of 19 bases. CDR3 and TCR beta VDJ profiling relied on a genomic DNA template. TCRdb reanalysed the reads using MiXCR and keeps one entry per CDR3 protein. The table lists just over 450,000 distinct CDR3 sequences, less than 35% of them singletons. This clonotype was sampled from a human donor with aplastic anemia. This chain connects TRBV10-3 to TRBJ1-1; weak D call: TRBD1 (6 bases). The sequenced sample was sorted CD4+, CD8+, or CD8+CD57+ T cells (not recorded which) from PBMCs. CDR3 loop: CASSEQGESEAFF. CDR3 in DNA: TGTGCCAGCAGCGAACAGGGAGAGAGTGAAGCTTTCTTT.